This note documents a single T cell receptor (beta chain) sequence. Its antigen remains unknown. Exclusion applied to patients with autoimmune disease history or systemic immunosuppression. The CDR3 is 15 amino acids. Trimming left V 1 base short and J 4 bases short, with 14 bases between. Germline loops: CDR1 SEHNR, CDR2 FQNEAQ (reference sequence). The data belong to a study of OX40 agonist ivuxolimab in advanced cancers. Overall study context: In this cohort, patients received ivuxolimab, an agonistic anti-OX40 (CD134) antibody.

Assay: immunoSEQ multiplex PCR; the TCRdb copy retains only in-frame clones and omits some. The sample includes 60,000 to 70,000 clones, more than 80% of them seen just once. Study-level results: Antigens targeted by the expanded peripheral T cells were not determined.

This receptor was taken from an adult with an advanced solid tumor such as melanoma, head and neck, liver or kidney cancer. The rearrangement uses TRBV7-9 and TRBJ2-7; D may be TRBD1 or TRBD2 (5 bases each). The source material was CD4+ or CD8+ T cells sorted from blood, sampled in a trial of the OX40 agonist ivuxolimab. CDR3 region: CASSLVSGASYEQYF. DNA of the CDR3: TGTGCCAGCAGCTTAGTATCCGGGGCTAGTTACGAGCAGTACTTC. Together with reference TRBV7-9 and TRBJ2-7, the CDR3 gives the full variable domain: DTGVSQNPRHKITKRGQNVTFRCDPISEHNRLYWYRQTLGQGPEFLTYFQNEAQLEKSRLLSDRFSAERPKGSFSTLEIQRTEQGDSAMYLCASSLVSGASYEQYFGPGTRLTVT.